These 9 T cell receptor beta chains were sequenced from one sample in a study of control samples from healthy donors and cancer patients. Assay: immunoSEQ multiplex PCR; the TCRdb copy retains only in-frame clones and omits some. The sample lists more than 25,000 clones; approximately 94% were seen once. The sample consisted of blood. All receptors come from a man aged 55 to 69 in good health.

The chain links TRBV2 to TRBJ1-4, with D possibly being TRBD1 (6 bases). This CDR3 comprises 15 residues. Germline assignment: CDR1 SNHLY and CDR2 FYNNEI. V dropped 4 bases and J dropped 1 base, with 10 bases sitting between them. As DNA, the CDR3 is TGTGCCAGCAGTGCTCAGGGGATAACTAATGAAAAACTGTTTTTT. Its protein is CASSAQGITNEKLFF. The full variable domain, rest sourced from reference TRBV2 and TRBJ1-4, is EPEVTQTPSHQVTQMGQEVILRCVPISNHLYFYWYRQILGQKVEFLVSFYNNEISEKSEIFDDQFSVERPDGSNFTLKIRSTKLEDSAMYFCASSAQGITNEKLFFGSGTQLSVL.

The DNA of the CDR3 is TGTGCCAGCTCACCAAATCCTGGGGCTCAGCCCCAGCATTTT. Amino acid sequence: CASSPNPGAQPQHF. The V and J genes are TRBV18 and TRBJ1-5; D might be TRBD1 (5 bases). V was trimmed by 2 bases and J by 6 bases, leaving 11 bases between them. Per germline, CDR1 KGHSH and CDR2 LQKENI. CDR3 length: 14 residues. Filled out from reference TRBV18 and TRBJ1-5, the complete variable domain reads NAGVMQNPRHLVRRRGQEARLRCSPMKGHSHVYWYRQLPEEGLKFMVYLQKENIIDESGMPKERFSAEFPKEGPSILRIQQVVRGDSAAYFCASSPNPGAQPQHFGDGTRLSIL.

The V and J genes are TRBV2 and TRBJ2-7, with D unresolved. In germline, CDR1 is SNHLY, CDR2 FYNNEI. V lost 6 bases to trimming and J lost 0 bases, with 12 bases between them. The CDR3 has 14 amino acids. CDR3 DNA sequence: TGTGCCAGCAGCACAGACCTCCGCTCCTACGAGCAGTACTTC. This encodes CASSTDLRSYEQYF.

The chain joins TRBV5-5 to TRBJ1-1; D remains ambiguous. Germline V gene data show CDR1 as SGHKS and CDR2 as YYEKEE (reference sequence). The CDR3 extends over 14 amino acids. Trimming shortened V by 1 base and J by 0 bases, and 7 bases separated the two germline ends. The CDR3 region has the DNA TGTGCCAGCAGCTTGAAACAATTGAACACTGAAGCTTTCTTT. Amino acids: CASSLKQLNTEAFF.

The chain combines TRBV10-2 with TRBJ1-2; 10 bases agree with TRBD1. Trimming at V came to 6 bases and at J to 4 bases, leaving 2 bases not matched to a gene. From germline, CDR1 is WSHSY and CDR2 SAAADI. The CDR3 length is 13 residues. The CDR3 sequence: CASRDRGTYGYTF. Here the CDR3 DNA reads TGCGCCAGCAGGGACAGGGGGACCTATGGCTACACCTTC.

J is TRBJ2-1 and V is TRBV5-8; 8 positions match TRBD1. The germline V gene has CDR1 SGHTS and CDR2 YDEGEE. CDR3 length equals 16 residues. J gave up 8 bases and V 1 base, and 11 bases lay outside the gene matches. The CDR3 DNA reads TGTGCCAGCAGCTTGTACAAGAAGACAGGGGTGGATGAGCAGTTCTTC. This sequence encodes CASSLYKKTGVDEQFF.

V usage is TRBV19 and J usage is TRBJ1-1; the D gene is possibly TRBD1 (6 bases). From germline, CDR1 is LNHDA and CDR2 SQIVND (reference sequence). The germline V and J ends were trimmed by 3 bases and 1 base, with 9 bases remaining between them. The CDR3 is 14 residues long. This CDR3 reads CASSITGPNTEAFF. CDR3 coding DNA: TGTGCCAGTAGTATTACAGGGCCGAACACTGAAGCTTTCTTT.

The rearrangement links TRBV10-3 to TRBJ1-1, with a possible D match to TRBD1 (6 bases). This CDR3 region has 13 residues. The V end was cut by 7 bases, the J end by 3 bases, with 12 bases between. Germline V gene data show CDR1 as ENHRY and CDR2 as SYGVKD. DNA for the CDR3: TGTGCCATCACGCGGGGGGGGCACACTGAAGCTTTCTTT. Protein sequence: CAITRGGHTEAFF.

This sequence joins TRBV4-3 and TRBJ1-1, with TRBD1 identical over 8 bases. V was clipped by 4 bases and J by 1 base; unmatched bases: 8. Germline CDR1 reads LGHNA; CDR2 reads YSLEER. The CDR3 consists of 16 residues. The CDR3 region is CASSRTSGQGNTEAFF. The DNA for the CDR3 is TGCGCCAGCAGCCGTACCTCCGGACAGGGGAACACTGAAGCTTTCTTT.